This T cell receptor (beta chain) was sequenced for a study of post-analysis software for immune sequencing data. Study results and caveats: TRBV segments more frequent in patients than in controls numbered roughly 5 and included TRBV5-6, TRBV5-1 and TRBV20-1. Controls significantly exceeded multiple sclerosis patients in normalized Chao1 diversity. Those samples that were prepared in the same batch co-clustered strongly by F measure.

On this clonotype: Its matching antigen is unknown.

The CDR3 covers 16 residues. Trimming stripped 4 bases from V and 5 bases from J, with 15 bases between. CDR1 MNHNY and CDR2 SVGAGI come from the germline V gene (reference sequence). The authors incorporated unique molecular identifiers into the TCR beta cDNA libraries. Once roughly 0.9 to 11 million T cells were used, about 490,000 cDNA molecules resulted. One entry per CDR3 protein results from TCRdb running MiXCR on the PCR reads. The sample holds roughly 650,000 distinct CDR3 sequences; approximately 60% are singletons and the top ten take approximately 10%. The origin of this receptor is a girl aged 2-10 years with multiple sclerosis. Material for sequencing was blood. The chain employs TRBV6-6 and TRBJ1-6, with a tentative D call TRBD1 (5 bases). CDR3 region: CASSSDRGPNNSPLHF. CDR3 sequence (DNA): TGTGCCAGCAGTTCGGACCGGGGACCAAATAATTCACCCCTCCACTTT.